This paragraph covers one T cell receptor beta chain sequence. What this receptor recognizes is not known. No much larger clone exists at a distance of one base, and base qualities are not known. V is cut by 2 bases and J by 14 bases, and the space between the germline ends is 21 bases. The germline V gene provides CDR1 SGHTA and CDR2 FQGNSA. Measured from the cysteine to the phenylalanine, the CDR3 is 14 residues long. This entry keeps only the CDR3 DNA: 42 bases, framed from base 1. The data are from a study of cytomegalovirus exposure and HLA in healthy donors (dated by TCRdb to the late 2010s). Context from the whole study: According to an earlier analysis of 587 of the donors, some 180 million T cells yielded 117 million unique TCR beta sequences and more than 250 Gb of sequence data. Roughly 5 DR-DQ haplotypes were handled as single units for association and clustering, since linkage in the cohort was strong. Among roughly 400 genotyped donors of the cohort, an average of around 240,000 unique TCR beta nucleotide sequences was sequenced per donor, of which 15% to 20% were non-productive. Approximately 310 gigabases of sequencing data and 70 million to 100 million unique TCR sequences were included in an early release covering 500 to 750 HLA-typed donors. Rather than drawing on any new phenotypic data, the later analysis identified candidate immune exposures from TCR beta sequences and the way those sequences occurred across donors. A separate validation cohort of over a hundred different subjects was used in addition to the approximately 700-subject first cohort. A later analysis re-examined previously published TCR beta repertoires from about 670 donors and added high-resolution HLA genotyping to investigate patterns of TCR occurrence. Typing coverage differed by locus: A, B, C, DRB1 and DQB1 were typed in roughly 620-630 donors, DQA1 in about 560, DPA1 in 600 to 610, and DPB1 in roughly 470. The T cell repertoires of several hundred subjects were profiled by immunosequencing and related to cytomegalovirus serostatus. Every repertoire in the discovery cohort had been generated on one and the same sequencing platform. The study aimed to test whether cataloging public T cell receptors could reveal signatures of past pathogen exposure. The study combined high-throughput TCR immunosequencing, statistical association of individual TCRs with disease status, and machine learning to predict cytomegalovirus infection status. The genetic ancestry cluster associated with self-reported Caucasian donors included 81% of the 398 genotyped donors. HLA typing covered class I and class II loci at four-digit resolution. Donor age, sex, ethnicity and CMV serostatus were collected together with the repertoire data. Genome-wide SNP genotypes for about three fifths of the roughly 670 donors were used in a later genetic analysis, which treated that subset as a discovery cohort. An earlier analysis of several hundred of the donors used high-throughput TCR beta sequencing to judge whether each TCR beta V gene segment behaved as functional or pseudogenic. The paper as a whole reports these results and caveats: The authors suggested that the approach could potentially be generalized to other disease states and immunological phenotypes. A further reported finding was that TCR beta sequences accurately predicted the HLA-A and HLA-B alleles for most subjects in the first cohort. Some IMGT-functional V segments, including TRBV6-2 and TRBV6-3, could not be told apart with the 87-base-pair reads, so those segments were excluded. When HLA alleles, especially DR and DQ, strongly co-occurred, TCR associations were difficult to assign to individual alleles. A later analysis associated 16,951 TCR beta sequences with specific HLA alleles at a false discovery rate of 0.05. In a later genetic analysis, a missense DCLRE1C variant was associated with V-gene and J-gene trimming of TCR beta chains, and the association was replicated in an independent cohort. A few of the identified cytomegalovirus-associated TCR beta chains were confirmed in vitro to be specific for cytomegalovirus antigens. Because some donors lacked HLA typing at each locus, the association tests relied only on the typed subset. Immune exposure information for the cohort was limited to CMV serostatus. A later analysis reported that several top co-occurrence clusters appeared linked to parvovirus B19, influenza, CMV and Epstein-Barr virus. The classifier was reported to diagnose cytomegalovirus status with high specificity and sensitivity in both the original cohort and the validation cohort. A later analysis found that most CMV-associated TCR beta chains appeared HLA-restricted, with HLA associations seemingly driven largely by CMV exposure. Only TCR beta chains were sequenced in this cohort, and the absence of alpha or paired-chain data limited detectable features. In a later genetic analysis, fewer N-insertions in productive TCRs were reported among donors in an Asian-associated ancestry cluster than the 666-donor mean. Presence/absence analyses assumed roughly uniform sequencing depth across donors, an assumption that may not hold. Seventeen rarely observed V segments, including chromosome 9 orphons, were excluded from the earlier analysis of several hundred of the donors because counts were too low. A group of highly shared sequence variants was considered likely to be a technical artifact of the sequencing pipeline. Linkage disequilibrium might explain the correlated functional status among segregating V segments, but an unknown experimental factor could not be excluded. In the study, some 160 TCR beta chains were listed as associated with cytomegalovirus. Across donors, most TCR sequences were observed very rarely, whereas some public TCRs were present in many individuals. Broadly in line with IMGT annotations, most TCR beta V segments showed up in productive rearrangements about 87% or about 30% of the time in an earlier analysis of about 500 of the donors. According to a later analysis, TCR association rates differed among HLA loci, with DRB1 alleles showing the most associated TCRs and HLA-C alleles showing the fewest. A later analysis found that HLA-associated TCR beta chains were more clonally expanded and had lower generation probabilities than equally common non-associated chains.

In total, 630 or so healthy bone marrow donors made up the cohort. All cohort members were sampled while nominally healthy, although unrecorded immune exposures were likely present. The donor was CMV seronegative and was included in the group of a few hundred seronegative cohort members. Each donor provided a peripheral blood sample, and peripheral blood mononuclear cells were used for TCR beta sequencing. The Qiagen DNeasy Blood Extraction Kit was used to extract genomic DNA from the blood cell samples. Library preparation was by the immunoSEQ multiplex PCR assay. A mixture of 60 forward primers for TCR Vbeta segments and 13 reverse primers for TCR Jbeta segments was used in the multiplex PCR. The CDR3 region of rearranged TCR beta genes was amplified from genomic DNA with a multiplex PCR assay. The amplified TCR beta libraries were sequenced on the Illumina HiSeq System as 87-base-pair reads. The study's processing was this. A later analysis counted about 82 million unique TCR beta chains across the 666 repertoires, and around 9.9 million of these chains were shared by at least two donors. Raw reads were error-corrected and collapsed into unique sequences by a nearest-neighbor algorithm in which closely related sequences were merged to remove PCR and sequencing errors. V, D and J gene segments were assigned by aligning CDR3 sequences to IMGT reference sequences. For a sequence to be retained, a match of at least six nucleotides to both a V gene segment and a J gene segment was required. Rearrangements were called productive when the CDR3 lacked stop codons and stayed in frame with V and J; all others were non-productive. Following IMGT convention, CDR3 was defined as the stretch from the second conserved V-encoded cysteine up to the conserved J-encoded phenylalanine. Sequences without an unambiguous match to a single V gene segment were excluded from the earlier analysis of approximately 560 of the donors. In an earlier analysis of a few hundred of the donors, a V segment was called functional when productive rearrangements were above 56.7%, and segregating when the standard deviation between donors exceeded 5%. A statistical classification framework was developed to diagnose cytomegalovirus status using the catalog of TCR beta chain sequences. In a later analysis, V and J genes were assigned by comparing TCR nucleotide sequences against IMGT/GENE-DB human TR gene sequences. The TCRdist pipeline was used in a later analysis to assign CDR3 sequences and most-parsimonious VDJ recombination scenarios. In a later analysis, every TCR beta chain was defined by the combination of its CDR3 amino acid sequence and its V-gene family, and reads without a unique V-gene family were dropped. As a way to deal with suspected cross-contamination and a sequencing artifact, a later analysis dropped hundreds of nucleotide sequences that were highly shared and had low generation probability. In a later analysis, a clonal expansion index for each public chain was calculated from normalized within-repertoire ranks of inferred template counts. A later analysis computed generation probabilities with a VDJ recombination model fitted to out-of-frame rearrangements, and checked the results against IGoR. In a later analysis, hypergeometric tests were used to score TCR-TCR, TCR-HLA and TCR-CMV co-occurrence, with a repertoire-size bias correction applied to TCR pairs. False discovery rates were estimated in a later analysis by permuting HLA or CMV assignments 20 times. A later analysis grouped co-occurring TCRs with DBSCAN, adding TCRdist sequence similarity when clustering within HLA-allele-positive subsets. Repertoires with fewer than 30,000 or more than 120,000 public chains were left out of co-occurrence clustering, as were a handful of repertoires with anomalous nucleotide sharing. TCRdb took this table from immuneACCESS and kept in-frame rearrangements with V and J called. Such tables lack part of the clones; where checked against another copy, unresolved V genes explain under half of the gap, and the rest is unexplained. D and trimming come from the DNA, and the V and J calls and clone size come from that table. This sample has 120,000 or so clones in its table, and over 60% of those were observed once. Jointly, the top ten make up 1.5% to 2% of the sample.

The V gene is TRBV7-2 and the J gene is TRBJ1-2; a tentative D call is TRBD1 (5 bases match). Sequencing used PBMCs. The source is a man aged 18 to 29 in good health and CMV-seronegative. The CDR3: CASSLFSVGGGRTF. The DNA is TGTGCCAGCAGCTTATTTTCGGTCGGGGGGGGACGAACCTTC. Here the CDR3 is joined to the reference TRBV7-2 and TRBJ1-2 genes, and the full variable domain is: GAGVSQSPSNKVTEKGKDVELRCDPISGHTALYWYRQSLGQGLEFLIYFQGNSAPDKSGLPSDRFSAERTGGSVSTLTIQRTQQEDSAVYLCASSLFSVGGGRTFGSGTRLTVV.